Listed here is a single T cell receptor beta chain. Its cognate antigen is unknown. Mouse gene names apply. The read ends 4 residues before the CDR3 terminus; that terminus is restored from the germline J gene. A sort of pooled cutaneous lymph node cells used CD4, CD8alpha, NKG2D, NKG2ACE and other stains. It was cDNA, reverse transcribed from extracted RNA, that served as the sequencing template. Assay: immunoSEQ multiplex PCR; the TCRdb copy retains only in-frame clones and omits some. Sampling found around 290,000 clones, none seen once. The data stem from a study of CD8+ T cells in alopecia areata. Study-wide background: Female C3H/HeJ mice aged roughly 6-11 weeks received skin from roughly 6-13-month-old C3H/HeJ donors with spontaneous alopecia.

The CDR3 is 16 amino acids. Germline CDR1 reads LGHNA; CDR2 reads YNLKQL (reference sequence). The V gene lost 4 bases and the J gene lost 2 bases, with 14 bases spanning the gap. Broader study findings: Normal skin's resident alphabeta T cells are also sequenced in scalp samples. Higher clonality was seen in lesional scalp than in normal scalp, especially in alopecia totalis/universalis.

Sequencing was done on a sample of CD4+ T cells sorted from a lymph node. V gene TRBV5 combines with J gene TRBJ2-2, with a possible D match to TRBD2 (7 bases). The clonotype was recovered from a C3H/HeJ mouse with alopecia areata. The mouse line has the MHC haplotype H2-k. The CDR3 spells CASSPTGGSNTGQLYF. The sequenced part of the CDR3 DNA is TGTGCCAGCAGCCCCACGGGGGGCTCTAACACCGGG.